This T cell receptor (beta chain) appears in the sequencing data of a study of cytotoxic CD8 clonotypes in ibrutinib-treated CLL. Study in general: Samples yielded averages of 200,000 to 300,000 productive templates and around 99,000 productive rearrangements.

Trimming took 1 base from V and 1 from J, leaving 14 bases between them. Germline CDR1 and CDR2: SGHRS and YFSETQ. There are 16 residues in the CDR3. Method: immunoSEQ multiplex PCR; TCRdb's copy keeps in-frame clones and lacks some. The data contain 15,000 or so clones, about 65% of them singletons. Here the sequenced sample was PBMCs, taken before ibrutinib treatment. V gene TRBV5-1 combines with J gene TRBJ1-1; D remains ambiguous. The receptor was isolated from a human donor with chronic lymphocytic leukemia. Here the CDR3 DNA reads TGCGCCAGCAGCTTGCCTTGGGCGGCCGGGAACACTGAAGCTTTCTTT. This gives the protein CASSLPWAAGNTEAFF.